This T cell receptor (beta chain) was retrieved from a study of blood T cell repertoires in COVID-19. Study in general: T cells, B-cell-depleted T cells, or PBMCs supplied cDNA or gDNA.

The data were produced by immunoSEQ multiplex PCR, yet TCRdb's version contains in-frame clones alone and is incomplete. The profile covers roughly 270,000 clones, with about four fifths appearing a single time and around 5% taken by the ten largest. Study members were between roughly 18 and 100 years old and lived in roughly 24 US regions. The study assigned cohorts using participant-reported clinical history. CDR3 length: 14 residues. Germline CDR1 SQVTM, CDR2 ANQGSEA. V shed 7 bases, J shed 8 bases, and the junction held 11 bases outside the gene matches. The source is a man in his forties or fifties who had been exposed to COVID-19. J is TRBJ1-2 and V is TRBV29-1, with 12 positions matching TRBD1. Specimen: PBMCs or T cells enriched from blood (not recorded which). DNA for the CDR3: TGCAGCGCTACCGCGGGACAGGGGGCCGGAGGCTACACCTTC. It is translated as CSATAGQGAGGYTF.